The table lists the clone carrying this TCR beta chain with many counts. The antigen remains undetermined. The V end was cut by 0 bases, the J end by 2 bases, with 11 bases between. CDR1 and CDR2 (germline): DFQATT, SNEGSKA (reference sequence). The CDR3 consists of 14 residues. This entry belongs to a study of T-cell reconstitution after alpha-beta-depleted transplantation in children. Study observations and caveats: The high TCRbeta diversity at day 60 in some patients came from surviving recipient T cells and thymic progenitors.

Unique molecular identifiers were used to barcode this TCRbeta library. TCRdb passed the PCR reads through MiXCR, listing each CDR3 protein once. Of 450,000 to 600,000 distinct CDR3 sequences in the sample, 13% are singletons; the top ten hold around 2.2%. This specimen was PBMCs, mostly from graft donor cells, taken 360 days after TCRalphabeta/CD19-depleted stem cell transplant. The clonotype was recovered from a male patient younger than 18 who had a stem cell transplant for acute myeloid leukemia, so the T cells may come from the graft donor. J is TRBJ2-7 and V is TRBV20-1; D unresolved. CDR3 in DNA: TGCAGTGCTAGAGATCAGATAGGGACCTACGAGCAGTACTTC. This gives the protein CSARDQIGTYEQYF.